This is a list of T cell receptor beta chains from one sample in a study of CD4 T cells in relation to SARS-CoV-2 and coronaviruses. This table comes from immunoSEQ multiplex PCR, and its TCRdb copy is limited to in-frame clones, with some not included. The sample shows about 37,000 clones, 80% to 90% of them seen only once. Sequencing used memory CD4+ T cells from PBMCs. Source of these receptors: an adult with COVID-19. Both conserved end residues are part of each CDR3. A D gene is named only where the DNA matches it firmly. Only part of the rows carry a size: once, few, many, or a class if the clone is expanded.

cdr3_length	d_call	j_call	clone_size	v_call	cdr3_aa	cdr3_nt
13	TRBD1	TRBJ2-5	.	TRBV19	CASSMDGQGTQYF	TGTGCCAGTAGTATGGACGGACAGGGGACCCAGTACTTC
17	.	TRBJ1-5	.	TRBV7-2	CASSLGGQGRKDQPQHF	TGTGCCAGCAGCTTAGGAGGGCAGGGGAGAAAGGATCAGCCCCAGCATTTT
17	.	TRBJ1-5	.	TRBV19	CASSTGTGYHSNQPQHF	TGTGCCAGTAGTACAGGGACCGGGTACCACAGCAATCAGCCCCAGCATTTT
15	TRBD2	TRBJ2-5	.	TRBV5-3	CARSSELAERETQYF	TGTGCCAGAAGCTCTGAACTAGCGGAGCGGGAGACCCAGTACTTC
13	.	TRBJ2-7	.	TRBV7-7	CASSPDLNYEQYF	TGTGCTAGCAGTCCAGACTTGAACTACGAGCAGTACTTC
14	TRBD1	TRBJ1-1	once	TRBV5-1	CASSLDRGNTEAFF	TGCGCCAGCAGCTTGGACAGGGGAAACACTGAAGCTTTCTTT
15	.	TRBJ1-6	.	TRBV5-1	CASSGSWGYNSPLHF	TGCGCCAGCAGCGGTTCATGGGGGTACAATTCACCCCTCCACTTT
14	.	TRBJ2-7	once	TRBV13	CASSLWRAEGEQYF	TGTGCCAGCAGCTTATGGAGGGCCGAGGGGGAGCAGTACTTC
15	.	TRBJ2-2	.	TRBV1	CTSSPRIGKTGELFF	TGCACCAGCAGCCCCAGGATAGGGAAGACCGGGGAGCTGTTTTTT
17	TRBD2	TRBJ2-3	.	TRBV5-4	CASSSGLAGGTTDTQYF	TGTGCCAGCAGCTCCGGACTAGCGGGAGGTACCACAGATACGCAGTATTTT
16	TRBD2	TRBJ2-3	.	TRBV27	CASSRLAGAYKDTQYF	TGTGCCAGCAGTAGACTAGCGGGAGCGTATAAGGATACGCAGTATTTT
17	.	TRBJ2-2	.	TRBV5-1	CASSLGATGVGTGELFF	TGCGCCAGCAGCTTGGGGGCGACGGGAGTAGGTACCGGGGAGCTGTTTTTT
17	TRBD2	TRBJ2-1	.	TRBV18	CASSPPTSGSSYNEQFF	TGTGCCAGCTCACCCCCCACTAGCGGGAGTTCCTACAATGAGCAGTTCTTC
15	.	TRBJ2-1	.	TRBV7-6	CASSSNVVSYNEQFF	TGTGCCAGCAGCTCCAACGTAGTCTCCTACAATGAGCAGTTCTTC
15	TRBD2	TRBJ2-1	.	TRBV4-1	CASSRTSGSYNEQFF	TGCGCCAGCAGCCGGACTAGCGGCTCCTACAATGAGCAGTTCTTC
14	TRBD2	TRBJ2-1	.	TRBV29-1	CSVDGTSGVDEQFF	TGCAGCGTCGACGGGACTAGCGGCGTCGATGAGCAGTTCTTC
15	.	TRBJ1-3	.	TRBV5-1	CASSLGAATGNTIYF	TGCGCCAGCAGCTTGGGGGCCGCTACTGGAAACACCATATATTTT
14	.	TRBJ2-5	.	TRBV18	CASSPGTGQETQYF	TGTGCCAGCTCACCAGGAACCGGCCAAGAGACCCAGTACTTC
12	.	TRBJ2-3	.	TRBV7-2	CASSFRTDTQYF	TGTGCCAGCAGCTTCCGCACAGATACGCAGTATTTT
14	TRBD1	TRBJ2-4	.	TRBV7-2	CASSLGGGTYIQYF	TGTGCCAGCAGCTTAGGAGGGGGCACGTACATTCAGTACTTC
11	.	TRBJ2-7	.	TRBV6-5	CASSNSHEQYF	TGTGCCAGCAGTAACAGCCACGAGCAGTACTTC
14	.	TRBJ2-3	.	TRBV7-2	CASSLGVGPDTQYF	TGTGCCAGCAGCTTAGGGGTAGGGCCCGATACGCAGTATTTT
13	TRBD1	TRBJ1-2	once	TRBV5-1	CASSGQGNYGYTF	TGCGCCAGCAGCGGACAGGGGAACTATGGCTACACCTTC
11	.	TRBJ1-2	.	TRBV28	CASSRTVGYTF	TGTGCCAGCAGTCGGACAGTAGGCTACACCTTC
14	.	TRBJ1-3	.	TRBV2	CASSPDISGNTIYF	TGTGCCAGCAGCCCGGACATCTCTGGAAACACCATATATTTT
14	TRBD1	TRBJ2-5	.	TRBV11-2	CASSSGQGRETQYF	TGTGCCAGCAGCTCGGGACAGGGTAGAGAGACCCAGTACTTC
12	.	TRBJ1-2	.	TRBV4-1	CASSPQDYGYTF	TGCGCCAGCAGCCCCCAAGACTATGGCTACACCTTC
14	.	TRBJ1-4	few	TRBV7-9	CASSFGGANEKLFF	TGTGCCAGCAGCTTCGGGGGGGCTAATGAAAAACTGTTTTTT
14	.	TRBJ2-3	once	TRBV7-3	CASREGQNTDTQYF	TGTGCCAGCAGGGAGGGGCAGAACACAGATACGCAGTATTTT
13	TRBD2	TRBJ2-7	.	TRBV29-1	CSVGLAVNYEQYF	TGCAGCGTTGGACTAGCGGTAAACTACGAGCAGTACTTC
19	TRBD2	TRBJ2-1	.	TRBV11-2	CASSAKILAGSGPYNEQFF	TGTGCCAGCAGCGCAAAAATACTAGCGGGGTCGGGGCCCTACAATGAGCAGTTCTTC
14	.	TRBJ2-2	.	TRBV5-5	CASSLFGDIGELFF	TGTGCCAGCAGCTTGTTCGGGGATATCGGGGAGCTGTTTTTT
17	.	TRBJ2-3	.	TRBV11-2	CASSSLSLGAGIDTQYF	TGTGCCAGCAGCTCCTTGAGTTTGGGTGCTGGGATTGATACGCAGTATTTT
15	.	TRBJ1-2	once	TRBV19	CASSLPQGGGYGYTF	TGTGCCAGTAGTCTCCCGCAGGGAGGAGGCTATGGCTACACCTTC
14	TRBD1	TRBJ1-6	.	TRBV15	CATSRRGSNSPLHF	TGTGCCACCAGCCGCAGGGGGAGTAATTCACCCCTCCACTTT
13	.	TRBJ1-5	.	TRBV24-1	CATSRARNQPQHF	TGTGCCACCAGTCGGGCGAGGAATCAGCCCCAGCATTTT
13	TRBD1	TRBJ2-5	.	TRBV29-1	CSVELQGWETQYF	TGCAGCGTTGAACTACAGGGGTGGGAGACCCAGTACTTC
13	TRBD1	TRBJ2-3	.	TRBV7-2	CASSFQGADTQYF	TGTGCCAGCAGCTTTCAGGGGGCAGATACGCAGTATTTT
15	TRBD1	TRBJ2-4	.	TRBV28	CASTRQGAEGDIQYF	TGTGCCAGCACAAGACAGGGGGCCGAGGGGGACATTCAGTACTTC
15	TRBD2	TRBJ2-2	.	TRBV6-5	CASSLTGGNTGELFF	TGTGCCAGCAGTCTCACGGGAGGAAACACCGGGGAGCTGTTTTTT
16	TRBD2	TRBJ2-3	.	TRBV5-4	CASSLYVGGGTDTQYF	TGTGCCAGCAGCTTGTATGTCGGGGGGGGGACAGATACGCAGTATTTT
15	.	TRBJ2-5	once	TRBV3-1/TRBV3-2	CASSRVRGYQETQYF	TGTGCCAGCAGCCGCGTTAGGGGGTACCAAGAGACCCAGTACTTC
13	.	TRBJ1-6	.	TRBV30	CAWAGTENSPLHF	TGTGCCTGGGCGGGGACGGAAAATTCACCCCTCCACTTT
15	TRBD2	TRBJ2-2	few	TRBV10-1	CASSFSGRNTGELFF	TGCGCCAGCAGTTTTAGCGGGAGAAACACCGGGGAGCTGTTTTTT
15	TRBD1	TRBJ1-1	.	TRBV25-1	CASSDPGQGHTEAFF	TGTGCCAGCAGTGACCCCGGACAGGGACACACTGAAGCTTTCTTT
15	TRBD1	TRBJ1-1	once	TRBV19	CASSWQGGTNTEAFF	TGTGCCAGTAGTTGGCAGGGGGGGACGAACACTGAAGCTTTCTTT
13	TRBD1	TRBJ2-1	once	TRBV5-4	CASSPRDRGRQFF	TGTGCCAGCAGCCCCCGGGACAGGGGGCGGCAGTTCTTC
14	.	TRBJ1-1	.	TRBV6-5	CASSFRGGGTEAFF	TGTGCCAGCAGTTTCAGGGGCGGGGGCACTGAAGCTTTCTTT
14	TRBD1	TRBJ1-1	few	TRBV7-2	CASSSQGVSTEAFF	TGTGCCAGCAGCTCGCAGGGGGTTTCCACTGAAGCTTTCTTT
14	TRBD2	TRBJ2-7	.	TRBV6-5	CASSGGLGTHEQYF	TGTGCCAGCAGCGGGGGACTAGGTACCCACGAGCAGTACTTC
14	.	TRBJ2-6	.	TRBV4-2	CASSHNSGANVLTF	TGTGCCAGCAGCCACAACTCTGGGGCCAACGTCCTGACTTTC
13	TRBD1	TRBJ1-1	.	TRBV19	CASSADRDTEAFF	TGTGCCAGTAGTGCGGACAGGGACACTGAAGCTTTCTTT
11	TRBD1	TRBJ1-5	few	TRBV15	CATSSGTGKHF	TGTGCCACCAGCTCCGGGACAGGGAAGCATTTT
15	TRBD1	TRBJ2-2	.	TRBV5-1	CASSYWDRGDRELFF	TGCGCCAGCAGCTACTGGGACAGGGGGGACCGGGAGCTGTTTTTT
14	.	TRBJ1-5	.	TRBV7-9	CASSLAFDNQPQHF	TGTGCCAGCAGCTTAGCCTTCGATAATCAGCCCCAGCATTTT
14	TRBD1	TRBJ2-4	.	TRBV28	CASSSGQGRNIQYF	TGTGCCAGCAGTTCAGGACAGGGTCGGAACATTCAGTACTTC
14	.	TRBJ2-2	.	TRBV19	CASSMSWNTGELFF	TGTGCCAGTAGTATGTCCTGGAACACCGGGGAGCTGTTTTTT